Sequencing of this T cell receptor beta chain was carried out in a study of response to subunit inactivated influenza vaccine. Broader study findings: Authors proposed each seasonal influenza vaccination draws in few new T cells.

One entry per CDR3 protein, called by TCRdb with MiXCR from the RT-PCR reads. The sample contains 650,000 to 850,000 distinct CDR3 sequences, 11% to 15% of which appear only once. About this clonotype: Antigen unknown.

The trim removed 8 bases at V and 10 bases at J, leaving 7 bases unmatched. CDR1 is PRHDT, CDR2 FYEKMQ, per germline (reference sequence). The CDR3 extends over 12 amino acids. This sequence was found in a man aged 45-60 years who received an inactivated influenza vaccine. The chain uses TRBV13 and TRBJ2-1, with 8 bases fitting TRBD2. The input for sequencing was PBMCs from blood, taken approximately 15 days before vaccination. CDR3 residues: CASGFGREEQFF. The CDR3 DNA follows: TGTGCCAGCGGTTTCGGGAGGGAGGAGCAGTTCTTC.